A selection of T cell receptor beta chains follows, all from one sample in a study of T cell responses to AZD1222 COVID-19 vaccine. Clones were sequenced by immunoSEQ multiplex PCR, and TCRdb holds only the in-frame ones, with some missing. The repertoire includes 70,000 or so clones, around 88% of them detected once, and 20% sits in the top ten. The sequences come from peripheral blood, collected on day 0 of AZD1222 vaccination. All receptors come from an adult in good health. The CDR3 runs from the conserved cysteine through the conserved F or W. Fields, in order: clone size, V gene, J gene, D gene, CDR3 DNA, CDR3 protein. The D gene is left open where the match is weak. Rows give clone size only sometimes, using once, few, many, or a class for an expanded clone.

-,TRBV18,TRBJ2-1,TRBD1,TGTGCCAGCTCCGACTTCGGGGACAGGGCTTACAATGAGCAGTTCTTC,CASSDFGDRAYNEQFF
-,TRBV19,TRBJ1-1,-,TGTGCCAGTAGTATTCGACCAGGGGTGAACACTGAAGCTTTCTTT,CASSIRPGVNTEAFF
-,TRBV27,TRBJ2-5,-,TGTGCCAGCAGCCAGGAGCACCCGGGACGGGGAAGAGAGACCCAGTACTTC,CASSQEHPGRGRETQYF
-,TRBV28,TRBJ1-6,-,TGTGCCAGCATTCCTTTGGGGCTCTCCTATAATTCACCCCTCCACTTT,CASIPLGLSYNSPLHF
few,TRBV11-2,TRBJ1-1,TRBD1,TGTGCCTCGCAACTCGACGGACAGGGGACGGAAGCTTTCTTT,CASQLDGQGTEAFF
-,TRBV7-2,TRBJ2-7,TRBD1,TGTGCCAGCAGCTTACCCGTTGGGACAGGGGGGAACGAGCAGTACTTC,CASSLPVGTGGNEQYF
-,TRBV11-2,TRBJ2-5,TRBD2,TGTGCCAGCAGCTTAGAGCGGGGGACTTACCAAGAGACCCAGTACTTC,CASSLERGTYQETQYF
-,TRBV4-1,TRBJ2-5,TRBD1,TGCGCCAGCAGCCAGCACCGCCGGGACAGGGGGCCGAGGGAGACCCAGTACTTC,CASSQHRRDRGPRETQYF
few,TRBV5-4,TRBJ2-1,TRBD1,TGTGCCAGCAGTCCCCCCCGGGACAGGAGGACTGAGCAGTTCTTC,CASSPPRDRRTEQFF
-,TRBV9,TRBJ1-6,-,TGTGCCAGCAGCGTAGATTCGGGGGTTCATAATTCACCCCTCCACTTT,CASSVDSGVHNSPLHF
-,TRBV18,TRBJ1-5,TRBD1,TGTGCCAGCTCACTAACCGGGACAGGGTATAGCAATCAGCCCCAGCATTTT,CASSLTGTGYSNQPQHF
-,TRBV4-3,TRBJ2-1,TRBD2,TGCGCCAGCAGCCAATATCGGGTCGGGAGGGTAAATGAGCAGTTCTTC,CASSQYRVGRVNEQFF
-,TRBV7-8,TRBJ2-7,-,TGTGCCAGCAGCTGGGGTATGGTGGGAGGCTGGGACGAGCAGTACTTC,CASSWGMVGGWDEQYF
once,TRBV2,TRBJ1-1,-,TGTGCCAGCAGTTTGGGTGGAGTACCTGAAGCTTTCTTT,CASSLGGVPEAFF
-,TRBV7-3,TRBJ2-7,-,TGTGCCAGCAGCCCGGCCGGATTTTACGAGCAGTACTTC,CASSPAGFYEQYF
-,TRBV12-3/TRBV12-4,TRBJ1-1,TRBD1,TGTGCCAGCAGCAAGGACAGGGGGCTGGGAGCTTTCTTT,CASSKDRGLGAFF
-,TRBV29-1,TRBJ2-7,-,TGCAGCGCCGGGCGGGACAGCTCTTCCGAGCAGTACTTC,CSAGRDSSSEQYF
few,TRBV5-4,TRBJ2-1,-,TGTGCCAGCAGCTTGGCCGGGGCCCCTCATGAGCAGTTCTTC,CASSLAGAPHEQFF